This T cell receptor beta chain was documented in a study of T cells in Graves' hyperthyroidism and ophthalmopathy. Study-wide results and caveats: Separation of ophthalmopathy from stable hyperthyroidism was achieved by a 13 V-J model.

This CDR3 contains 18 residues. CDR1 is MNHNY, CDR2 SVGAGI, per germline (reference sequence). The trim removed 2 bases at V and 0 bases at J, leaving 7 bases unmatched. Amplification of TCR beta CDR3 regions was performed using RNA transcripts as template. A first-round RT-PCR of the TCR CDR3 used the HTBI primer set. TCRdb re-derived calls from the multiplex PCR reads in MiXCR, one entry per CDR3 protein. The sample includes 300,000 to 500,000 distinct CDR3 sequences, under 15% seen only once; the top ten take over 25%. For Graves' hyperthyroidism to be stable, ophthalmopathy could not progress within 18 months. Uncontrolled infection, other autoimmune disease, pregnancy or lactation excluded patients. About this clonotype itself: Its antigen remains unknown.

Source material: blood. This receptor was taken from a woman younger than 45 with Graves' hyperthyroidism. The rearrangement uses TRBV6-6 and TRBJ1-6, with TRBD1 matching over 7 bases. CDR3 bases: TGTGCCAGCAGTTACCCTGGGACAGCGAGCTCCTATAATTCACCCCTCCACTTT. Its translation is CASSYPGTASSYNSPLHF.